The clone carrying this TCR beta chain has only a few counts. Antigen: not known. The CDR3 runs 17 residues. Trimming took off 4 bases at V and 10 bases at J, with 26 bases between the two ends. This entry is derived from a study of T-cell memory formation after mild COVID-19. Study at large: TCR clusters showed largely donor specificity. General study results and limits: Certain responding clones were present in pre-infection memory, suggesting participation of cross-reactive memory.

With constant-segment primers, 5'RACE yielded cDNA libraries of TCR alpha and TCR beta that carried sample barcodes and UMIs. TCRdb passed the 5' RACE reads through MiXCR, listing each CDR3 protein once. The sample lists about 47,000 distinct CDR3 sequences, approximately 9.7% occurring once. V gene TRBV23-1 combines with J gene TRBJ2-1; a weak D match, TRBD2 (6 bases). TRBV23-1 is labeled an ORF, and its function is uncertain. The specimen sequenced was PBMCs or a T cell subset sorted from them (not recorded which). This receptor was identified in an adult woman who had mild COVID-19 (a few samples of this study predate the infection). Cell type and time point are not known. The CDR3 reads CASSLFVAPGGPWEQFF. The CDR3 region has the DNA TGCGCCAGCAGTCTTTTCGTAGCGCCAGGAGGGCCTTGGGAGCAGTTCTTC.